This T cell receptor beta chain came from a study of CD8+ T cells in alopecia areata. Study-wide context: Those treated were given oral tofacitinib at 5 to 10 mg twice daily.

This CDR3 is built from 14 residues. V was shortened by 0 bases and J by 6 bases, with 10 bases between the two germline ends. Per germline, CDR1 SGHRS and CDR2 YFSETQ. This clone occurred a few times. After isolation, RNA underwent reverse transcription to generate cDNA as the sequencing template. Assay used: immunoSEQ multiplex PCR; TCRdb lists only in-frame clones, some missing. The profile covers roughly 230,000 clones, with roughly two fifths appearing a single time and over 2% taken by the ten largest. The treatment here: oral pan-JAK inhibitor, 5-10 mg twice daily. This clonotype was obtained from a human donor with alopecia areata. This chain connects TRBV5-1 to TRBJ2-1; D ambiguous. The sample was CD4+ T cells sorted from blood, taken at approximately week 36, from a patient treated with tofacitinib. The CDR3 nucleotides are TGCGCCAGCAGCTTGGCCTCCTTAGGCAATGAGCAGTTCTTC. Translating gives CASSLASLGNEQFF. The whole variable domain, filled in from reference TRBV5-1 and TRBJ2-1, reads KAGVTQTPRYLIKTRGQQVTLSCSPISGHRSVSWYQQTPGQGLQFLFEYFSETQRNKGNFPGRFSGRQFSNSRSEMNVSTLELGDSALYLCASSLASLGNEQFFGPGTRLTVL.